This TCR beta chain was captured by sequencing in a study of T cells in Graves' hyperthyroidism and ophthalmopathy. Notes on the study in general: Ophthalmopathy was predicted by the model a median of about 6.5 months ahead of onset. Stable hyperthyroidism and ophthalmopathy were separated using 13 V-J signatures.

It was uncontrolled infection, other autoimmune disease, pregnancy or lactation that excluded patients. Diagnostic assessment was based on clinical symptoms, serum thyroxine and TRAb, thyroid ultrasound and orbital computed tomography. This clonotype was detected only a few times. Its antigen remains unknown. Amplification of TCR beta CDR3 regions used RNA as the template. Initially, a first-round RT-PCR of the TCR CDR3 employed the HTBI primer set. TCRdb independently ran MiXCR on the multiplex PCR reads; one entry per CDR3 protein. The profile shows approximately 400,000 distinct CDR3 sequences, about 18% of them singletons. Sequenced material: blood. The receptor comes from a young man with Graves' ophthalmopathy.

In DNA form, the CDR3 reads TGTGCCAGCAGCTTAAAGGAGTTCTTC. It is translated as CASSLKEFF. V and J are TRBV11-2 and TRBJ2-1; D gene unclear. Trimming took 2 bases from V and 14 from J, leaving 4 bases between them. Germline CDR1 and CDR2: SGHAT and FQNNGV. CDR3 length equals 9 residues.